The 30 T cell receptor beta chains presented below share a single source sample, sequenced in a study of blood T cell repertoires in COVID-19. Assay: immunoSEQ multiplex PCR; the TCRdb copy retains only in-frame clones and omits some. The sample includes about 220,000 clones, around 84% of them seen just once. Sequenced material: peripheral blood. The receptors shown here come from a man aged 50-59 years with active or convalescent COVID-19.

In its sample, this clone was seen a few times. This chain joins TRBV28 and TRBJ1-4; no definite D call. The CDR3 has 14 residues. Trimming stripped 5 bases from V and 1 base from J, with 8 bases between. Germline V gene sequence: CDR1 MDHEN, CDR2 SYDVKM. CDR3 coding DNA: TGTGCCAGCAGTAGGCGGGGAACTAATGAAAAACTGTTTTTT. Translation: CASSRRGTNEKLFF.

J is TRBJ1-5 and V is TRBV2, with 7 positions matching TRBD1. Losses at the gene ends were 6 bases for V and 3 bases for J; bases not matched to a gene: 14. Germline CDR1 SNHLY, CDR2 FYNNEI. The CDR3 has 17 residues. CDR3 loop: CASSDLMGQPHNQPQHF. CDR3 bases: TGTGCCAGCAGCGATCTTATGGGACAGCCTCACAATCAGCCCCAGCATTTT.

V and J are TRBV2 and TRBJ2-7; a weak D match, TRBD2 (6 bases). This CDR3 is built from 14 residues. Trimming removed 4 bases at V and 3 bases at J, with 13 bases between. Germline V lookup: CDR1 SNHLY, CDR2 FYNNEI. In nucleotides, the CDR3 is TGTGCCAGCAGTGCCCCCGGGAGCCGCTACGAGCAGTACTTC. It translates to CASSAPGSRYEQYF.

The J gene is TRBJ2-5, the V gene TRBV19, with TRBD2 matching 15 bases. V lost 6 bases to trimming and J lost 4 bases; unmatched junction nucleotides: 12. Germline assignment: CDR1 LNHDA and CDR2 SQIVND (reference sequence). CDR3 length: 18 residues. CDR3 bases: TGTGCCAGTAGGGTGACGGGACTAGCGGGAGGTGGGGGAGAGACCCAGTACTTC. This encodes CASRVTGLAGGGGETQYF. The full variable domain, with the rest looked up from reference TRBV19 and TRBJ2-5, is DGGITQSPKYLFRKEGQNVTLSCEQNLNHDAMYWYRQDPGQGLRLIYYSQIVNDFQKGDIAEGYSVSREKKESFPLTVTSAQKNPTAFYLCASRVTGLAGGGGETQYFGPGTRLLVL.

The chain is built from TRBV19 and TRBJ2-2, with 9 bases matching TRBD1. V lost 5 bases to trimming and J lost 7 bases; unmatched junction nucleotides: 11. This CDR3 contains 16 residues. The germline gives CDR1 LNHDA, CDR2 SQIVND (reference sequence). Written as DNA, the CDR3 is TGTGCCAGTAGTGGACAGGGGAGGACACAGGACGGGGAGCTGTTTTTT. This sequence encodes CASSGQGRTQDGELFF.

Points on this clone: The same CDR3 is also encoded by other DNA sequences in this sample. The rearrangement uses TRBV28 and TRBJ2-2; the D gene is possibly TRBD2 (6 bases). Germline V gives CDR1 MDHEN, CDR2 SYDVKM. Trimming pared 6 bases from V and 5 bases from J, leaving 10 bases between. This CDR3 has 13 residues. The CDR3 sequence: CASSYRGTGELFF. The CDR3 DNA reads as TGTGCCAGCAGCTACCGGGGGACCGGGGAGCTGTTTTTT.

This clone was picked up one time. In nucleotides, the CDR3 is TGCGCCAGCAGAAACACCCACTTAGCGGGAAATGGGGCCAACGTCCTGACTTTC. Translation gives CASRNTHLAGNGANVLTF. The chain couples TRBV10-1 to TRBJ2-6, with 8 bases lining up with TRBD2. The trim removed 6 bases at V and 3 bases at J, leaving 13 bases unmatched. Germline V gene lookup returns CDR1 WNHNN and CDR2 SYGVQD (reference sequence). The CDR3 is 18 residues long.

As regards this clone: Other nucleotide sequences in the sample specify the same CDR3. The chain has TRBV7-2 and TRBJ2-5; 8 bases agree with TRBD1. This CDR3 has 13 residues. V lost 5 bases to trimming and J lost 5 bases; unmatched junction nucleotides: 4. Germline V gives CDR1 SGHTA, CDR2 FQGNSA. The CDR3 loop is CASSLRTGETQYF. The CDR3 nucleotides are TGTGCCAGCAGCCTACGGACAGGGGAGACCCAGTACTTC.

This clone showed up just once. The rearrangement joins TRBV5-1 to TRBJ2-2; D might be TRBD2 (6 bases). The CDR3 has 15 amino acids. V lost 1 base and J 4 bases, leaving 11 bases between the germline ends. Germline lookup yields CDR1 SGHRS and CDR2 YFSETQ. CDR3 protein: CASSLTSFLTGELFF. The CDR3 DNA reads as TGCGCCAGCAGCTTGACTAGCTTTCTCACCGGGGAGCTGTTTTTT.

The J gene is TRBJ1-1, the V gene TRBV7-9; possibly TRBD1 for D (6 bases). The ends were cut back, 6 bases at V and 1 base at J, with 9 bases in the middle. CDR1 and CDR2 from the germline V gene are SEHNR and FQNEAQ (reference sequence). This CDR3 has 13 residues. The CDR3 sequence is CASRQTGNTEAFF. Written as DNA, the CDR3 is TGTGCCAGCAGACAGACAGGGAACACTGAAGCTTTCTTT.

The V and J genes are TRBV5-1 and TRBJ2-2, with D possibly being TRBD1 (5 bases). This CDR3 has 14 amino acids. Trimming took 4 bases from V and 3 from J, leaving 10 bases between them. Germline CDR1 is SGHRS and CDR2 is YFSETQ. Here the CDR3 reads CASSLTEYTGELFF. The CDR3 nucleotides are TGCGCCAGCAGCCTGACAGAATACACCGGGGAGCTGTTTTTT.

In its sample, this clone was seen a few times. The J gene is TRBJ2-1, the V gene TRBV5-1; TRBD2 matches 7 bases. Germline-derived CDR1 and CDR2 are SGHRS and YFSETQ. The J segment lost 8 bases and the V segment lost 1 base, leaving 6 bases of the junction unmatched. This CDR3 contains 14 residues. The CDR3 region has the DNA TGCGCCAGCAGCTTGCGACTAGCAGCCGATGAGCAGTTCTTC. This codes for CASSLRLAADEQFF.

This clone was seen a handful of times. The CDR3 nucleotides read TGTGCCAGCAGCCCCAGGGTGGGTTCCCCCATCTATGGCTACACCTTC. Translation gives CASSPRVGSPIYGYTF. The rearrangement uses TRBV27 and TRBJ1-2, with TRBD1 as a possible D gene (5 bases). This CDR3 contains 16 residues. Germline V CDR1 and CDR2: MNHEY, SMNVEV (reference sequence). Trimming removed 6 bases at V and 4 bases at J, with 21 bases between.

The V gene is TRBV7-3, the J gene TRBJ2-5, with 8 nucleotides matching TRBD1. The ends lost 4 bases at V and 7 bases at J; junction bases unmatched: 8. The germline CDR1 and CDR2 sequences are SGHTA and FQGTGA. This CDR3 is 14 amino acids long. CDR3: CASSSAGQGGTQYF. The CDR3 coding sequence is TGTGCCAGCAGCTCAGCCGGACAGGGTGGGACCCAGTACTTC.

The chain is built from TRBV4-3 and TRBJ2-2; D is unresolved. Deletions cut 0 bases from V and 5 bases from J, with 4 bases between. Germline CDR1 and CDR2: LGHNA and YSLEER. The CDR3 contains 13 residues. CDR3 amino acids: CASSQDGTGELFF. The DNA of the CDR3 is TGCGCCAGCAGCCAAGACGGGACCGGGGAGCTGTTTTTT.

V and J are TRBV7-8 and TRBJ2-7; 9 bases align to TRBD2. This CDR3 comprises 15 residues. Germline V gene sequence: CDR1 SGHVS, CDR2 FQNEAQ. V gave up 5 bases and J gave up 0 bases; unmatched junction bases: 5. This CDR3 is CASSTSGRHSYEQYF. The CDR3 DNA sequence: TGTGCCAGCAGCACGAGCGGGAGGCACTCCTACGAGCAGTACTTC.

The chain uses TRBV7-2 and TRBJ2-3; D gene ambiguous. V was trimmed by 1 base and J by 5 bases, leaving 16 bases between them. The V gene's germline CDR1 is SGHTA and CDR2 FQGNSA. CDR3 length equals 16 residues. The CDR3 reads CASSLGAFVAGDTQYF. The DNA of the CDR3 is TGTGCCAGCAGCTTAGGAGCATTTGTCGCTGGAGATACGCAGTATTTT.

The chain recombines TRBV10-3 with TRBJ2-2, with 11 bases matching TRBD1. Germline CDR1 is ENHRY and CDR2 is SYGVKD. The CDR3 length is 15 residues. V lost 6 bases to trimming and J lost 3 bases; unmatched junction nucleotides: 3. The CDR3 nucleotides read TGTGCCATCAGCCGGACAGGGGGCGACACCGGGGAGCTGTTTTTT. Amino acid sequence: CAISRTGGDTGELFF.

J is TRBJ1-5 and V is TRBV4-1; 10 nucleotides match TRBD1. Losses at the gene ends were 2 bases for V and 12 bases for J; bases not matched to a gene: 13. CDR3 length: 16 residues. The germline V gene encodes CDR1 MGHRA and CDR2 YSYEKL. The CDR3 nucleotides are TGCGCCAGCAGCCAACGTCCCGGGACAGGGGCCCAGGGCCAGCATTTT. It is translated as CASSQRPGTGAQGQHF.

This sequence joins TRBV18 and TRBJ2-3; D not certain. The V end lost 2 bases, the J end lost 2 bases, and 8 bases lay between the germline ends. The CDR3 contains 14 residues. Germline V gene data show CDR1 as KGHSH and CDR2 as LQKENI. CDR3 DNA sequence: TGTGCCAGCTCACCAAGACTTTCCACAGATACGCAGTATTTT. Protein sequence: CASSPRLSTDTQYF.

Of note for this clone: This likely comes from a read error, as the CDR3 has no conserved phenylalanine or tryptophan at its end. It is unclear where the CDR3 begins or ends on the DNA, so no DNA is shown, and the CDR3 is as TCRdb lists it. CDR3 sequence: CASTTPATKV. This chain joins TRBV2 and TRBJ2-3; TRBD2, the D gene given by the table, was not confirmed from the DNA. The CDR3 totals 10 residues, both ends included. CDR1 is SNHLY and CDR2 is FYNNEI in the germline V gene.

The chain links TRBV4-1 to TRBJ2-5; the match to TRBD2 covers 12 bases. CDR1 and CDR2 (germline): MGHRA, YSYEKL. With V trimmed by 1 base and J by 5 bases, 8 bases remained unmatched. The CDR3 loop spans 17 amino acids. The CDR3 DNA reads as TGCGCCAGCAGCCAAGCCCTAGCGGGGGGGAATTTGGAGACCCAGTACTTC. Translated, it gives CASSQALAGGNLETQYF.

V gene TRBV2 combines with J gene TRBJ1-5; D is uncertain. Germline lookup yields CDR1 SNHLY and CDR2 FYNNEI. Trimming took 8 bases from V and 2 from J, leaving 10 bases between them. The CDR3 sequence is 13 residues long. CDR3 coding DNA: TGTGCCAGCCGAGCCCGGGGCAATCAGCCCCAGCATTTT. Amino acids: CASRARGNQPQHF.

Written as DNA, the CDR3 is TGTGCCAGCAGTGGCCAACAGGGGGGTGCAGATACGCAGTATTTT. Translated, it gives CASSGQQGGADTQYF. The rearrangement joins TRBV2 to TRBJ2-3; the match to TRBD1 covers 8 bases. Germline CDR1 SNHLY, CDR2 FYNNEI. The CDR3 extends over 15 amino acids. Trimming cost V 4 bases and J 4 bases; bases outside gene matches: 7.

The chain is built from TRBV7-9 and TRBJ1-3, with a weak D call TRBD1 (5 bases). From germline, CDR1 is SEHNR and CDR2 FQNEAQ (reference sequence). The CDR3 has 16 residues. The germline V and J ends were trimmed by 4 bases and 4 bases, with 17 bases remaining between them. In nucleotides, the CDR3 is TGTGCCAGCAGCTGGGACTTGGACATTCCCGGAAACACCATATATTTT. Translating gives CASSWDLDIPGNTIYF.

The chain is built from TRBV5-1 and TRBJ2-7; tentatively, D is TRBD1 (5 bases). The CDR3 contains 14 residues. Between the trimmed V and J ends, which lost 0 bases and 6 bases, there was a span of 13 bases. The V gene's germline CDR1 is SGHRS and CDR2 YFSETQ. The CDR3 DNA reads as TGCGCCAGCAGCTTGGGACCAGGGTCTGGCGAGCAGTACTTC. Protein sequence: CASSLGPGSGEQYF.

This clone was seen only a few times. The chain recombines TRBV28 with TRBJ2-3; TRBD2 agrees at 12 bases. Germline values: CDR1 MDHEN, CDR2 SYDVKM. The trim removed 6 bases at V and 6 bases at J, leaving 10 bases unmatched. The CDR3 has 16 amino acids. The CDR3 region has the DNA TGTGCCAGCAGGGCCGGACTAGCGGGAAATTGGGATACGCAGTATTTT. Its translation is CASRAGLAGNWDTQYF.

V gene TRBV18 combines with J gene TRBJ2-5; 7 bases align to TRBD1. Germline loops: CDR1 KGHSH, CDR2 LQKENI. Germline trimming cut 6 bases from V and 4 bases from J; bases unmatched to any gene: 8. This CDR3 has 14 residues. The CDR3 reads CASSPTGTAETQYF. The CDR3 DNA reads TGTGCCAGCTCTCCCACTGGGACAGCAGAGACCCAGTACTTC.

V gene TRBV7-2 combines with J gene TRBJ2-7; tentative D call: TRBD2 (5 bases). V was pared by 7 bases and J by 4 bases, with 20 bases between. The length of the CDR3 is 15 residues. The germline V gene encodes CDR1 SGHTA and CDR2 FQGNSA. CDR3 region: CASTLKGGGGYEQYF. The CDR3 DNA reads TGTGCCAGCACTCTCAAGGGTGGAGGTGGGTACGAGCAGTACTTC.

This clone was seen once. This chain joins TRBV28 and TRBJ2-7, with 7 bases lining up with TRBD1. The germline V gene encodes CDR1 MDHEN and CDR2 SYDVKM. This CDR3 contains 13 residues. With 3 bases clipped from V and 3 bases from J, the junction kept 2 bases outside the gene matches. CDR3 region: CASSLGTDYEQYF. CDR3 DNA: TGTGCCAGCAGTTTGGGGACAGACTACGAGCAGTACTTC.